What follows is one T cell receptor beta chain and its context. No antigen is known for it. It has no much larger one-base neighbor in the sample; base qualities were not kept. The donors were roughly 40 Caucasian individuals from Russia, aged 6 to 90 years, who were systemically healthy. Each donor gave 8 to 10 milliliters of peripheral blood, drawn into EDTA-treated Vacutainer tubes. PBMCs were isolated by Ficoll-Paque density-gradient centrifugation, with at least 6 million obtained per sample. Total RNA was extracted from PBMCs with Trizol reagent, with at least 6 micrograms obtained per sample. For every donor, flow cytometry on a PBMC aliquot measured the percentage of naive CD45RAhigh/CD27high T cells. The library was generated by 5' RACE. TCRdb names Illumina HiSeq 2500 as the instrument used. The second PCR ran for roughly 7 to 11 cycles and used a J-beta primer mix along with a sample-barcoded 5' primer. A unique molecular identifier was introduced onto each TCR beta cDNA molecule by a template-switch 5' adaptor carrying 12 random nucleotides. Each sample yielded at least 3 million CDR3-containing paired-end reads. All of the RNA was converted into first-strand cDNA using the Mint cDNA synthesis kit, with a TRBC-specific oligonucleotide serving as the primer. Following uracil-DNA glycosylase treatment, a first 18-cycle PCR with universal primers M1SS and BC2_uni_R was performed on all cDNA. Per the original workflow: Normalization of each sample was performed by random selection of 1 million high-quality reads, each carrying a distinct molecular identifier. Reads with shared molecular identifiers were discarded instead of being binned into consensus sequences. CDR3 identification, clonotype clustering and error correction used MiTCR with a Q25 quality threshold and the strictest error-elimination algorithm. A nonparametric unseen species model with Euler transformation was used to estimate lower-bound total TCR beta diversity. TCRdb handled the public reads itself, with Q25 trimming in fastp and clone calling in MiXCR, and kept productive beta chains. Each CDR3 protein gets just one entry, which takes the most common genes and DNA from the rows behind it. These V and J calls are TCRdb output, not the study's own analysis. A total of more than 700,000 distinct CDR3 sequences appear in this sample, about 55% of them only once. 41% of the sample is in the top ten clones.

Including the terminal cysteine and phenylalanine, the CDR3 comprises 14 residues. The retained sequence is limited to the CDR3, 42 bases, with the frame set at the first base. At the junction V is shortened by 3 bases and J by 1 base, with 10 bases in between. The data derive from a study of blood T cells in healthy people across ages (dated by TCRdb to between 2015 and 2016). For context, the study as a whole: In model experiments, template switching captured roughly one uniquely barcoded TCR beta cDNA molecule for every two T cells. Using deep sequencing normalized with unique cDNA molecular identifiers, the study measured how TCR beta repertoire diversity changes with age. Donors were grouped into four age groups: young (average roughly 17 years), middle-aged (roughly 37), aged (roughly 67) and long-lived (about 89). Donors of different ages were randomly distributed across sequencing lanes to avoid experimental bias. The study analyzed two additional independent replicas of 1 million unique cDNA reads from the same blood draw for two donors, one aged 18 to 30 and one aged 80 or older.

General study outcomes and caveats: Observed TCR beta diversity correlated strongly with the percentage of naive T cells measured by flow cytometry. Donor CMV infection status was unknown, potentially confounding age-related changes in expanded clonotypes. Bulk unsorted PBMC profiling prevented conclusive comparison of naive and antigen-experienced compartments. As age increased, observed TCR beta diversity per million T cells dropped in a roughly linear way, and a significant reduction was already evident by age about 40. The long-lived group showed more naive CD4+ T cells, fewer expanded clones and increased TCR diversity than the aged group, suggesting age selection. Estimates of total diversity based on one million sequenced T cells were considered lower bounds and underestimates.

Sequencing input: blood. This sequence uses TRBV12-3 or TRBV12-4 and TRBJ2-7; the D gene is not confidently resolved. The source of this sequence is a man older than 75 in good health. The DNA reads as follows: TGTGCCAGCAGTTTGGTACTTCTTTCCTACGAGCAGTACTTC. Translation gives CASSLVLLSYEQYF.